Below are 32 T cell receptor beta chains sequenced from a single sample in a study of cytomegalovirus exposure and HLA in healthy donors. Primers: 60 Vbeta forward and 13 Jbeta reverse. Only in-frame clones appear in the TCRdb table, and some are missing; sequencing was by immunoSEQ multiplex PCR. Among 90,000 to 110,000 clones, around 73% were seen once, and the ten largest hold around 1.3%. The sequenced sample consisted of PBMCs. The receptors stem from a man in his thirties or forties in good health and CMV-seronegative.

The DNA for the CDR3 is TGTGCCAGCTCACCACCCGGGACAGTCCCGCAGCCCCAGCATTTT. It codes for CASSPPGTVPQPQHF. The chain is built from TRBV18 and TRBJ1-5; 7 nucleotides match TRBD1. Germline V gives CDR1 KGHSH, CDR2 LQKENI. J gave up 7 bases and V 0 bases, and 6 bases lay outside the gene matches. This CDR3 has 15 amino acids. Using reference TRBV18 and TRBJ1-5 for the parts outside the CDR3, the full variable domain is NAGVMQNPRHLVRRRGQEARLRCSPMKGHSHVYWYRQLPEEGLKFMVYLQKENIIDESGMPKERFSAEFPKEGPSILRIQQVVRGDSAAYFCASSPPGTVPQPQHFGDGTRLSIL.

This CDR3 is CASSVEGQPNTEAFF. The CDR3 bases are TGTGCCAGCAGCGTAGAGGGACAACCCAACACTGAAGCTTTCTTT. The gene calls are TRBV9 and TRBJ1-1, with a weak D call TRBD1 (6 bases). This CDR3 is built from 15 residues. CDR1 and CDR2 from the germline V gene are SGDLS and YYNGEE. Trimming left V 0 bases short and J 2 bases short, with 11 bases between.

The chain joins TRBV11-2 to TRBJ2-3; unclear D gene. The V and J ends lost 2 bases and 4 bases respectively, with 13 bases between them. Per germline, CDR1 SGHAT and CDR2 FQNNGV. The CDR3 consists of 15 residues. The CDR3, as DNA: TGTGCCAGCAGCTTACGCGGCCCCCTGGCAGATACGCAGTATTTT. As protein: CASSLRGPLADTQYF.

V and J are TRBV2 and TRBJ1-3; 7 nucleotides align to TRBD1. The CDR3 spans 15 residues. The germline CDR1 and CDR2 sequences are SNHLY and FYNNEI. Trimming at V came to 5 bases and at J to 4 bases, leaving 8 bases not matched to a gene. The CDR3, as DNA: TGTGCCAGCAGTCCCAAAACAGGGGCGGGAAACACCATATATTTT. This gives the protein CASSPKTGAGNTIYF.

The chain combines TRBV10-1 with TRBJ2-7; tentative D call: TRBD1 (6 bases). CDR1 and CDR2 (germline): WNHNN, SYGVQD (reference sequence). The CDR3 covers 15 residues. V shed 0 bases and J shed 5 bases, with 14 bases lying between them. Here the CDR3 reads CASSESRTDGDEQYF. In DNA form, the CDR3 reads TGCGCCAGCAGTGAGTCTAGGACAGATGGGGACGAGCAGTACTTC.

The chain is built from TRBV7-8 and TRBJ2-5; perhaps TRBD1 as D (5 bases). Between the trimmed V and J ends, which lost 5 bases and 3 bases, there was a span of 7 bases. The CDR3 spans 12 residues. CDR1 SGHVS and CDR2 FQNEAQ come from the germline V gene. The CDR3 region is CASSPTEETQYF. The CDR3, as DNA: TGTGCCAGCAGCCCGACAGAAGAGACCCAGTACTTC.

V and J are TRBV28 and TRBJ2-5; D is perhaps TRBD2 (5 bases). Germline assignment: CDR1 MDHEN and CDR2 SYDVKM. This CDR3 has 11 residues. V dropped 9 bases and J dropped 3 bases, with 8 bases sitting between them. For the CDR3, the DNA is TGTGCCAGTCGGCGGGAAGAGACCCAGTACTTC. It codes for CASRREETQYF.

On this clone itself: The germline gene is not matched at one end of the junction; a read error may be the cause. The chain has TRBV7-7 and TRBJ2-3; maybe TRBD2 (6 bases). This CDR3 contains 16 residues. Germline assignment: CDR1 SSHAT and CDR2 FNYEAQ (reference sequence). The CDR3 DNA is TGTGCTAGCAGCCCCCGTCCGGGGACTAGCACAGATACGCAGTATTTT. Its translation is CASSPRPGTSTDTQYF.

Only a few counts were recorded for this clone. This chain connects TRBV15 to TRBJ1-2; 7 bases agree with TRBD1. There are 17 residues in the CDR3. CDR1 and CDR2 from the germline V gene are LNHNV and YYDKDF (reference sequence). The trim removed 0 bases at V and 4 bases at J, leaving 11 bases unmatched. CDR3 bases: TGTGCCACCAGCAGAGATCTGGGGACAGCCGGAGGCTATGGCTACACCTTC. It is translated as CATSRDLGTAGGYGYTF.

The rearrangement uses TRBV7-9 and TRBJ2-2; D gene ambiguous. Trimming removed 5 bases from V and 0 bases from J, with 13 bases in between. Germline assignment: CDR1 SEHNR and CDR2 FQNEAQ (reference sequence). The CDR3 runs to 16 residues. For the CDR3, the DNA is TGTGCCAGCAGCCTGCGGATACTCGCGAACACCGGGGAGCTGTTTTTT. This encodes CASSLRILANTGELFF.

The rearrangement joins TRBV27 to TRBJ1-6; TRBD1 matches 9 bases. Germline values: CDR1 MNHEY, CDR2 SMNVEV (reference sequence). Trimming at V came to 5 bases and at J to 10 bases, leaving 9 bases not matched to a gene. The length of the CDR3 is 15 residues. CDR3 amino acids: CASSITGGDYSPLHF. The CDR3 region has the DNA TGTGCCAGCAGTATCACAGGGGGCGATTACTCACCCCTCCACTTT.

This chain joins TRBV29-1 and TRBJ1-4, with 7 positions matching TRBD1. The germline V gene encodes CDR1 SQVTM and CDR2 ANQGSEA. Trimming took 7 bases from V and 7 from J; bases not matched to a gene: 9. This CDR3 contains 13 residues. CDR3 DNA sequence: TGCAGCGCCGCCCTCTACAGGGGTGAAAAACTGTTTTTT. Its protein product is CSAALYRGEKLFF.

The V call is TRBV28, the J call TRBJ2-7; weak D call: TRBD1 (5 bases). This CDR3 comprises 16 residues. Germline loops: CDR1 MDHEN, CDR2 SYDVKM. V dropped 4 bases and J dropped 2 bases, with 18 bases sitting between them. The CDR3 here is CASSYRYQEPTYEQYF. Written as DNA, the CDR3 is TGTGCCAGCAGTTACAGGTACCAAGAACCCACCTACGAGCAGTACTTC.

This clone appeared once. The chain couples TRBV5-4 to TRBJ1-2, with 9 bases aligning to TRBD1. The CDR3 length is 15 residues. Trimming at V came to 4 bases and at J to 7 bases, leaving 11 bases not matched to a gene. Germline V lookup: CDR1 SGHNT, CDR2 YYREEE (reference sequence). CDR3 loop: CASSTGTGLTGGYTF. The CDR3, as DNA: TGTGCCAGCAGCACAGGGACAGGGCTAACGGGTGGCTACACCTTC.

J is TRBJ2-1 and V is TRBV7-7; 10 bases align to TRBD2. Per the germline V gene, CDR1 is SSHAT and CDR2 is FNYEAQ (reference sequence). V was pared by 1 base and J by 10 bases, with 10 bases of the junction left unmatched. The CDR3 has 16 residues. CDR3 loop: CASSLGGAIAGGEQFF. The CDR3 DNA reads as TGTGCCAGCAGCTTAGGAGGGGCCATAGCGGGAGGCGAGCAGTTCTTC.

The chain joins TRBV28 to TRBJ2-5; TRBD1 aligns across 11 bases. The closer fit of TRBJ2-7 to the DNA end suggests the J call may be wrong. In germline, CDR1 is MDHEN, CDR2 SYDVKM. This CDR3 spans 17 amino acids. The CDR3 sequence is CASSTRDRGVGSYEQYF. The CDR3 DNA is TGTGCCAGCAGTACCCGGGACAGGGGGGTAGGGTCCTACGAGCAGTACTTC.

This clone was seen once. J is TRBJ2-3 and V is TRBV27, with 7 bases matching TRBD1. The CDR3 contains 16 residues. Germline V gives CDR1 MNHEY, CDR2 SMNVEV (reference sequence). The V gene end was trimmed by 5 bases and the J gene end by 3 bases; junction bases not matched to a gene: 11. CDR3 bases: TGTGCCAGCAGTCCTTCTCCAGGACAGGTGACAGATACGCAGTATTTT. Amino acid sequence: CASSPSPGQVTDTQYF.

V usage is TRBV5-1 and J usage is TRBJ1-2, with 7 positions matching TRBD1. CDR3 size: 15 residues. V shed 4 bases and J 4 bases; nucleotides not matched to a gene: 10. Germline CDR1 is SGHRS and CDR2 is YFSETQ. Here the CDR3 reads CASSTRPGDSYGYTF. The CDR3 nucleotides read TGCGCCAGCAGCACACGGCCTGGGGACAGCTATGGCTACACCTTC.

The chain couples TRBV4-1 to TRBJ1-2; the match to TRBD1 covers 7 bases. The V gene end was trimmed by 0 bases and the J gene end by 1 base; junction bases not matched to a gene: 8. The length of the CDR3 is 17 residues. In germline, CDR1 is MGHRA, CDR2 YSYEKL. CDR3 loop: CASSQDVGTAINYGYTF. CDR3 in DNA: TGCGCCAGCAGCCAAGATGTCGGGACAGCTATTAACTATGGCTACACCTTC.

The chain joins TRBV5-6 to TRBJ1-2; D gene ambiguous. Germline lookup yields CDR1 SGHDT and CDR2 YYEEEE. V lost 0 bases, J lost 2 bases, and 5 bases lay in between. This CDR3 is built from 13 residues. CDR3 sequence: CASSLDRNYGYTF. CDR3 coding DNA: TGTGCCAGCAGCTTGGACCGGAACTATGGCTACACCTTC.

The chain recombines TRBV19 with TRBJ2-2; TRBD1 matches 7 bases. The V and J ends lost 5 bases and 0 bases, in that order; junction bases with no gene match: 6. Germline V gives CDR1 LNHDA, CDR2 SQIVND (reference sequence). The CDR3 runs to 16 residues. The CDR3 DNA sequence: TGTGCCAGTAGTCGCAGACAGGGATCGAACACCGGGGAGCTGTTTTTT. This translates into CASSRRQGSNTGELFF.

This rearrangement joins TRBV5-1 to TRBJ2-1; 10 nucleotides line up with TRBD1. J gave up 5 bases and V 0 bases, and 2 bases lay outside the gene matches. Germline V gene data show CDR1 as SGHRS and CDR2 as YFSETQ. The CDR3 is made up of 15 amino acids. CDR3 in amino acids: CASSLAGTGDNEQFF. The CDR3 DNA reads TGCGCCAGCAGCTTGGCTGGGACAGGGGACAATGAGCAGTTCTTC.

This clone was found a few times. The chain uses TRBV5-1 and TRBJ2-7; 7 bases align to TRBD1. Germline CDR1 and CDR2: SGHRS and YFSETQ. The CDR3 extends over 15 amino acids. The trim removed 0 bases at V and 6 bases at J, leaving 9 bases unmatched. The CDR3 nucleotides are TGCGCCAGCAGCTTGGCCAGGGGACAGTTATTCGAGCAGTACTTC. This translates into CASSLARGQLFEQYF.

The chain links TRBV10-3 to TRBJ2-1; 8 positions agree with TRBD2. Trimming took 6 bases from V and 9 from J; bases not matched to a gene: 4. Germline-derived CDR1 and CDR2 are ENHRY and SYGVKD. The CDR3 length is 12 residues. This CDR3 reads CAIRGGLGEQFF. The CDR3 DNA reads TGTGCCATCAGGGGGGGACTAGGTGAGCAGTTCTTC.

The J gene is TRBJ2-3, the V gene TRBV25-1; TRBD1 might be the D (5 bases). V was pared by 6 bases and J by 0 bases, with 13 bases between. From germline, CDR1 is MGHDK and CDR2 SYGVNS. The CDR3 spans 15 residues. This CDR3 reads CASSEGQTSTDTQYF. CDR3 DNA sequence: TGTGCCAGCAGCGAAGGACAAACTAGCACAGATACGCAGTATTTT.

The chain employs TRBV5-1 and TRBJ1-6, with TRBD1 matching 9 bases. Germline loops: CDR1 SGHRS, CDR2 YFSETQ. V trimming: 0 bases; J trimming: 11 bases; junction bases outside the gene matches: 6. The CDR3 is made up of 15 amino acids. CDR3 amino acids: CASSLGGTGSTPLHF. The CDR3 nucleotides read TGCGCCAGCAGCTTGGGGGGGACAGGGAGCACACCCCTCCACTTT.

This chain connects TRBV10-1 to TRBJ2-5, with 8 bases that match TRBD2. Near its end, the DNA agrees better with TRBJ2-7, so the J call may be wrong. This CDR3 is 14 amino acids long. From germline, CDR1 is WNHNN and CDR2 SYGVQD (reference sequence). Here the CDR3 DNA reads TGCGCCAGCAGTGTAGCGGGGAGGGCCACCGAGCAGTACTTC. Amino acids: CASSVAGRATEQYF.

The gene calls are TRBV6-1 and TRBJ1-3; tentatively, D is TRBD1 (6 bases). V was shortened by 4 bases and J by 0 bases, with 13 bases between the two germline ends. There are 16 residues in the CDR3. Germline assignment: CDR1 MNHNS and CDR2 SASEGT. The chain's CDR3 is CASSGPTGRSGNTIYF. The CDR3 coding sequence is TGTGCCAGCAGTGGACCGACAGGCCGCTCTGGAAACACCATATATTTT.

The chain combines TRBV27 with TRBJ1-2; a weak D match, TRBD1 (5 bases). The length of the CDR3 is 14 residues. Trimming took 6 bases from V and 7 from J, leaving 18 bases between them. Germline CDR1 and CDR2: MNHEY and SMNVEV (reference sequence). The CDR3 DNA reads as TGTGCCAGCAGGGGCTCGGGGGGGGTTGGTGGCTACACCTTC. Protein sequence: CASRGSGGVGGYTF.

The V gene is TRBV4-1, the J gene TRBJ2-5; 9 nucleotides align to TRBD1. Judging by the DNA end, TRBJ2-7 fits better; the J call may be wrong. CDR1 is MGHRA and CDR2 is YSYEKL in the germline V gene. The CDR3 extends over 15 amino acids. The CDR3: CASSQGQGERNEQYF. The CDR3, as DNA: TGCGCCAGCAGCCAAGGACAGGGGGAAAGGAACGAGCAGTACTTC.

This clone was found a few times. The chain recombines TRBV5-6 with TRBJ2-3; D perhaps matches TRBD2 (7 bases). The CDR3 length is 16 residues. The germline V gene has CDR1 SGHDT and CDR2 YYEEEE. V was clipped by 4 bases and J by 2 bases, with 17 bases between them. The CDR3 nucleotides read TGTGCCAGCAGCAGGGGGGCGGGGGCTTCCACAGATACGCAGTATTTT. Protein product: CASSRGAGASTDTQYF. The whole variable domain, remainder taken from reference TRBV5-6 and TRBJ2-3, is DAGVTQSPTHLIKTRGQQVTLRCSPKSGHDTVSWYQQALGQGPQFIFQYYEEEERQRGNFPDRFSGHQFPNYSSELNVNALLLGDSALYLCASSRGAGASTDTQYFGPGTRLTVL.

The chain uses TRBV30 and TRBJ1-5; the D is unclear. The ends were cut back, 2 bases at V and 0 bases at J, with 8 bases in the middle. Germline V gene sequence: CDR1 GTSNPN, CDR2 SVGIG (reference sequence). The CDR3 has 14 amino acids. CDR3 DNA: TGTGCCTGGAGTAGCGGCAATAGCAATCAGCCCCAGCATTTT. Translating gives CAWSSGNSNQPQHF.